This TCR beta chain comes out of a study of T cell clonotyping in hematopoietic cell transplantation (dated by TCRdb to about 2021). Describing the broader study: A total of some 140 blood samples were gathered in the study from under 40 consecutive transplant recipients along with their related donors. Patients were recruited between late 2015 and 2017 and followed until late 2020 or death.

The paper's findings and limits, for the study overall: Inverse Simpson Index values from donors and from recipients before transplant predicted broader TCR repertoire diversity after transplant. After transplant, TCR diversity in recipients dropped, and pathologically expanded clonotypes increased progressively from day 30 to day 180. The sample size was limited, and CD4 and CD8 repertoire contributions could not be separated because cells were not sorted. Just a small fraction of recipient repertoires overlapped with donor repertoires, and more than 97% appeared de novo at the given depth.

For TCR beta sequencing, blood samples came from the related transplant donors. Nuclei Lysis Solution was used to extract genomic DNA from fresh or cryopreserved unfractionated peripheral blood mononuclear cells. With the immunoSEQ assay, which is a bias-controlled multiplex PCR relying on V- and J-specific primers, TCR beta CDR3 regions were amplified from genomic DNA. A second PCR step added a proprietary barcode and Illumina adapter sequences to the CDR3 amplicons. CDR3 libraries were sequenced on an Illumina MiSeq instrument. As for the authors' bioinformatics: Export and quality control were performed with immunoSEQ Analyzer 3.0, and downstream analyses were performed with R Bioconductor and Immunarch. Only productive rearrangements in the normalized downsampled data set were used to calculate repertoire metrics. In the normalized cohort, a clonotype counted as pathologically expanded if the clonotype was larger than 5 templates. The Inverse Simpson Index was used to measure repertoire diversity. CMV-specificity analyses were carried out on the non-normalized data set to capture all clonotypes. Sourced from immuneACCESS, this table was stored by TCRdb with only in-frame sequences that have V and J called. A share of the clones is absent; for the studies checked, an unresolved V gene accounts for under half, and the remainder has no known explanation. V and J calls and clone size are given by that table; D and trimming were obtained from the DNA. The sample table records more than 65,000 clones; 85% to 95% of these occur just once. The ten largest clones add up to about 1.5% of the sample.

With respect to this clone: There is no known antigen for this receptor. Base quality data are lacking; no much larger clone is found one base away.

The sample comprised peripheral blood mononuclear cells. The sequence derives from a man in his forties or fifties in good health. Some clones in this sample may be carry-over from other donors' samples.

The CDR3 region: CATRDRGGYEQYF. The bases read TGTGCCACGCGGGACAGGGGAGGCTACGAGCAGTACTTC. The chain is encoded by TRBV21-1 joined to TRBJ2-7; the tabulated D call, TRBD1, remains unverified against the DNA. TRBV21-1 is a pseudogene locus. Taken from cysteine to phenylalanine, the CDR3 has 13 residues. Only CDR3 DNA is held: 39 bases, read in frame from base 1.